Given below is one T cell receptor beta chain in context. This clonotype has only a few counts. The clone's antigen remains unknown. No base quality values were provided; no much bigger clone lies one nucleotide off. The entry originates in a study of identical twins (dated by TCRdb to between 2015 and 2016). For the wider study: TCR alpha and beta repertoires from monozygotic twins, unrelated adults of various ages and cord blood were deep-sequenced to test whether fetal clonotypes persist. To rule out contamination, replicate twin experiments were performed at different times with different library preparation protocols. Findings and caveats that apply to the study as a whole: Abundant cord blood beta clonotypes carried fewer insertions; young adult naive repertoires showed a weaker similar trend, while memory repertoires showed none. Compared with coincidental sharing between unrelated individuals, out-of-frame TCR alpha sequences shared between twins showed an excess of sequences with low generation probability. In monozygotic twins, recombination models systematically underestimated out-of-frame TCR alpha sharing, but the models matched the sharing seen between unrelated individuals. Excess twin sharing in beta out-of-frame sequences was weaker because fewer shared sequences lowered the signal-to-noise ratio. Zero-insertion analyses could be partly confounded by invariant T cells such as MAIT and iNKT, though diverse VJ usage argued against such confounding for most clonotypes. Because the same donors could not be followed over many years, the conclusions relied on cross-sectional statistical analysis.

The CDR3, from cysteine to phenylalanine, totals 12 residues. The read is trimmed to its CDR3 DNA, 36 bases read in frame from base 1. Between the V and J ends, shortened by 9 bases and 6 bases respectively, the junction contains 10 bases. From a lookup of the germline V gene, CDR1 and CDR2 are KGHDR and SFDVKD. Libraries were made using 5' RACE. Sequencing was carried out with an Illumina HiSeq 2000. Template switching added a universal primer binding site, and the final cDNA carried a unique molecular identifier that allowed TCR cDNA molecules to be counted accurately. First-strand cDNA for TCR alpha and beta chains was synthesized from specific primers in the conserved constant-segment region. To control for contamination, every cDNA library carried two barcodes: a SMART-Mk sample barcode plus Illumina barcodes. TruSeq adapter sequences along with Illumina sample barcodes were introduced in two successive PCR steps. The TCR alpha and beta cDNA libraries were sequenced on the Illumina HiSeq platform using custom primers. As for how the authors treated the data: Raw reads were processed with MiGEC to extract unique molecular identifiers, and MiXCR was used to determine CDR3 positions. Recombination models were inferred per individual with the repgenHMM and IGoR tools using an EM algorithm. Shared clonotype analysis was performed with the tcR package in R, normalizing sharing by the product of cloneset sizes. To study raw recombination without the effects of thymic and clonal selection, out-of-frame nonproductive sequences were analyzed. TCRdb reran the public reads through fastp at Q25 and MiXCR, keeping productive beta chains. Every CDR3 protein is listed once, alongside the most common genes and DNA of its rows. The V and J calls were not made by the authors but by TCRdb's processing. This sample holds approximately 620,000 distinct CDR3 sequences; approximately 9% were observed only once. The ten largest clones add up to around 0.98% of the sample.

Only healthy Caucasian donors were included. Three pairs of female monozygotic twins, all aged roughly 18 to 30 years, made up the twin cohort. RNA for TCR libraries was isolated from peripheral blood mononuclear cells. These data were also filed under a second study, of yellow fever vaccine responses in identical twins. The second paper states: According to the authors, the vaccine-induced T cell response in identical twins seemed to be partly convergent and partly specific to each individual. The study precisely tracked vaccine-responding T cell clones in identical twins.

The chain was built from TRBV24-1 and TRBJ2-2, with the D gene uncertain. The sequenced sample consisted of PBMCs. This TCR derives from a young woman in good health. The CDR3 region: CATSDWPGELFF. The nucleotide sequence is given as TGTGCCACCTCTGATTGGCCCGGGGAGCTGTTTTTT.